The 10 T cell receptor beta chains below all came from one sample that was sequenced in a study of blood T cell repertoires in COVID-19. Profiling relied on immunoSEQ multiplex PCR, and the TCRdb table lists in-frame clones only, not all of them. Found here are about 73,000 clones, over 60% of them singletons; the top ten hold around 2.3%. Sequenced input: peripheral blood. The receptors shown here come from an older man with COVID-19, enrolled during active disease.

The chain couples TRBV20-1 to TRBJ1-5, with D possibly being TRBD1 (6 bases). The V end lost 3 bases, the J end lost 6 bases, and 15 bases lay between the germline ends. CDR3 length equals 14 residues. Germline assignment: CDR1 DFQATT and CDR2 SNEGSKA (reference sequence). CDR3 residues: CSASPGVSSQPQHF. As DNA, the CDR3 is TGCAGTGCTAGTCCAGGGGTTTCCAGTCAGCCCCAGCATTTT.

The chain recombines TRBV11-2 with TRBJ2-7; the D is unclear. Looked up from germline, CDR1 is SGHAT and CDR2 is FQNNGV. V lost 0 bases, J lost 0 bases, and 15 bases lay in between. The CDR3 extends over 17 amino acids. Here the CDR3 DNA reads TGTGCCAGCAGCTTAGATCGGCACTCTCGGAGCTCCTACGAGCAGTACTTC. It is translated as CASSLDRHSRSSYEQYF. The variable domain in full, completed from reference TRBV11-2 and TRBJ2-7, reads EAGVAQSPRYKIIEKRQSVAFWCNPISGHATLYWYQQILGQGPKLLIQFQNNGVVDDSQLPKDRFSAERLKGVDSTLKIQPAKLEDSAVYLCASSLDRHSRSSYEQYFGPGTRLTVT.

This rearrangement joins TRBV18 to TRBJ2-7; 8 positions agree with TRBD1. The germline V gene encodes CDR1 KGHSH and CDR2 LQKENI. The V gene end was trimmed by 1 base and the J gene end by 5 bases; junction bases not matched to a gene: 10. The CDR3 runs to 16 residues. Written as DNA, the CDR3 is TGTGCCAGCTCACCACTTCCCCCCTTGACAGGGGACGAGCAGTACTTC. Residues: CASSPLPPLTGDEQYF.

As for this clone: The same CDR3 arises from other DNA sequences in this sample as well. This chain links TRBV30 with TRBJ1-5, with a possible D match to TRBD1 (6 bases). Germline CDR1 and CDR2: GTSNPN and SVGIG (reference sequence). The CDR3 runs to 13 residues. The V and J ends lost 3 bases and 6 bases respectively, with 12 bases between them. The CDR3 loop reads CAWSSGVGQPQHF. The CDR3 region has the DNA TGTGCCTGGAGCTCAGGGGTAGGTCAGCCCCAGCATTTT.

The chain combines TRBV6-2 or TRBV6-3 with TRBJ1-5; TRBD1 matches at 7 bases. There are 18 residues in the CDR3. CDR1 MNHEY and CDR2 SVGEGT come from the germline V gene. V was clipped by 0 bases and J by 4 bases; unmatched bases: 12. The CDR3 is CASSYSGRGTLRNQPQHF. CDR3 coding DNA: TGTGCCAGCAGTTACTCCGGCAGGGGGACGCTTCGGAATCAGCCCCAGCATTTT.

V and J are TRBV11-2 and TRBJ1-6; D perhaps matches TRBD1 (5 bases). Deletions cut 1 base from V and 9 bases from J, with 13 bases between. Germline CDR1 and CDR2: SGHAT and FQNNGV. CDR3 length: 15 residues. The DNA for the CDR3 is TGTGCCAGCAGCTTAGCTCAGGGAACGGCTTCACCCCTCCACTTT. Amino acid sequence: CASSLAQGTASPLHF.

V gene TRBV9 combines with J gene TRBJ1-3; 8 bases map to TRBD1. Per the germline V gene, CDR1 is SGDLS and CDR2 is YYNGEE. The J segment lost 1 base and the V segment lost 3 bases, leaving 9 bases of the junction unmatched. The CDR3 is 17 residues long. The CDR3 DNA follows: TGTGCCAGCAGCGGATCCGGGACAGGAGGATCTGGAAACACCATATATTTT. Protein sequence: CASSGSGTGGSGNTIYF.

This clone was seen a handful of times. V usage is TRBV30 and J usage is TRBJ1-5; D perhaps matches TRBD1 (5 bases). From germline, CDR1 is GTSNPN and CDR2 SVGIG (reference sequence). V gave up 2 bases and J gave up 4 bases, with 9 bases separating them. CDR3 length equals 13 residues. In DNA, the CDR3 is TGTGCCTGGAGTATTGACAGTAATCAGCCCCAGCATTTT. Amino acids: CAWSIDSNQPQHF.

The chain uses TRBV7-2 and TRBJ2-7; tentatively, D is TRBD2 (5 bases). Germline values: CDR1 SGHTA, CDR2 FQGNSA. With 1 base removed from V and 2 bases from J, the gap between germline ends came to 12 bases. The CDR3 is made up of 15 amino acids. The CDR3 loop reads CASSLVGGLAYEQYF. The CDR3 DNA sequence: TGTGCCAGCAGCTTAGTGGGCGGGTTGGCCTACGAGCAGTACTTC.

The CDR3 DNA reads TGTGCCAGCATGAGGGACAGGTCAAATGAAGCTTTCTTT. Its protein is CASMRDRSNEAFF. The chain recombines TRBV19 with TRBJ1-1; 8 bases are shared with TRBD1. Germline assignment: CDR1 LNHDA and CDR2 SQIVND (reference sequence). The CDR3 is made up of 13 amino acids. V was pared by 9 bases and J by 7 bases, with 10 bases of the junction left unmatched.